This TCR beta chain was identified during a study of HIV-infected children after antiretroviral therapy interruption. About the study: All children had CD4+ count above 500 and viral load below 50 copies/ml. For the interruption arm, samples span week 0 through about 3 years after study end. Study conclusions and caveats: After treatment interruption started, naive CD4+ CDR3 overlap across time points dropped.

Unique molecular identifiers were included in an RNA-based 3' RACE TCR library. A single record per CDR3 protein comes from TCRdb applying MiXCR to the 3' RACE reads. This table has fewer than 50,000 distinct CDR3 sequences, around 4.7% appearing once. This clonotype has ten or more counts. Its matching antigen is unknown. The CDR3 runs 13 residues. Trimming left V 3 bases short and J 5 bases short, with 12 bases between. CDR1 is SQVTM and CDR2 is ANQGSEA in the germline V gene. The sample's treatment: PENTA 11 planned treatment interruption arm or continuous ART arm. This chain connects TRBV29-1 to TRBJ2-3; D is perhaps TRBD1 (5 bases). This TCR came from a pool of human donors with HIV. Sequences were derived from CD45RA+ CD4+ T cells from PBMCs, pooled from several time points, sampled from a donor given antiretroviral therapy, either interrupted or continuous. Stated subset: naive CD4+ CD45RA+ CD45RO- T cells. The CDR3 DNA sequence: TGCAGCGTTGACAGGAACACAGGAGATACGCAGTATTTT. Its protein is CSVDRNTGDTQYF.